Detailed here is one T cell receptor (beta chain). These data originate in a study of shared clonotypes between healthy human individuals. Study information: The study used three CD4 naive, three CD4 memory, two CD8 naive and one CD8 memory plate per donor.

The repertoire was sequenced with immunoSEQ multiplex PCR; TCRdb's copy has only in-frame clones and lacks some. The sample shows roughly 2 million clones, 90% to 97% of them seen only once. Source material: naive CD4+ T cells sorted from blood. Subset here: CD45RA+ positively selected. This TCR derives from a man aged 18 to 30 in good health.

The CDR3 nucleotides are TGCGCCAGCAGCTTGGGACTAGCGGGGACAGATACGCAGTATTTT. Protein sequence: CASSLGLAGTDTQYF. The chain links TRBV4-1 to TRBJ2-3, with 13 bases aligning to TRBD2. The CDR3 length is 15 residues. V lost 5 bases, J lost 3 bases, and 2 bases stayed unmatched. Germline V lookup: CDR1 MGHRA, CDR2 YSYEKL.